This T cell receptor (beta chain) was recorded in a study of T cells in Graves' hyperthyroidism and ophthalmopathy. There are 13 residues in the CDR3. J was trimmed by 8 bases and V by 6 bases; bases with no gene match: 4. Germline CDR1 reads SGDLS; CDR2 reads YYNGEE. RNA transcripts yielded amplified TCR beta CDR3 regions. Researchers ran a first-round RT-PCR on the TCR CDR3 using the HTBI primer set. TCRdb reanalysed the multiplex PCR reads using MiXCR and keeps one entry per CDR3 protein. Of a few hundred thousand distinct CDR3 sequences listed, roughly 46% are singletons. Study results and limitations: Through a model of 13 V-J features, ophthalmopathy was separated from stable hyperthyroidism. Blood samples included most of the expanded thyroid clonotypes exceeding 0.001.

A patient was excluded if there was uncontrolled infection, other autoimmune disease, pregnancy or lactation. Clinical symptoms, serum thyroxine and TRAb, thyroid ultrasound and orbital computed tomography were used for the diagnoses. Regarding this clonotype: Its matching antigen is unknown.

The origin of this receptor is an adult woman with Graves' disease, either hyperthyroidism or ophthalmopathy (not recorded which). The chain joins TRBV9 to TRBJ1-6; 8 positions agree with TRBD1. Input material: peripheral blood or thyroid tissue (not recorded which). Here the CDR3 reads CASNGTGYSPLHF. In nucleotides, the CDR3 is TGTGCCAGCAACGGGACAGGTTATTCACCCCTCCACTTT.